Each of the 9 T cell receptor beta chains below was sequenced from the same sample in a study of T cell responses to AZD1222 COVID-19 vaccine. The method was immunoSEQ multiplex PCR; TCRdb's version includes in-frame clones alone and lacks a portion of them. The sample contains over 150,000 clones, 90% of which appear only once. This material consisted of peripheral blood, taken on day 0 of AZD1222 vaccination. The receptors stem from an adult in good health.

The J gene is TRBJ1-2, the V gene TRBV14; the D gene is possibly TRBD1 (5 bases). Trimming took 0 bases from V and 0 from J, leaving 14 bases between them. This CDR3 region has 17 residues. Germline V gene lookup returns CDR1 SGHDN and CDR2 FVKESK. The CDR3 region has the DNA TGTGCCAGCAGCCAAGATCTTGGAGGGGATCCTAACTATGGCTACACCTTC. It encodes CASSQDLGGDPNYGYTF. Full variable domain (remainder filled in from reference TRBV14 and TRBJ1-2): EAGVTQFPSHSVIEKGQTVTLRCDPISGHDNLYWYRRVMGKEIKFLLHFVKESKQDESGMPNNRFLAERTGGTYSTLKVQPAELEDSGVYFCASSQDLGGDPNYGYTFGSGTRLTVV.

The chain carries TRBV19 and TRBJ2-1; the D is unclear. The CDR3 has 12 residues. CDR1 and CDR2 from the germline V gene are LNHDA and SQIVND (reference sequence). The V end was cut by 0 bases, the J end by 12 bases, with 9 bases between. CDR3 nucleotides: TGTGCCAGTAGTATAGATGGGATAGGGCAGTTCTTC. Translated: CASSIDGIGQFF.

This clone was detected a few times. An end of the junction does not agree with germline; a read error may underlie this. V usage is TRBV7-7 and J usage is TRBJ2-5; 9 positions agree with TRBD2. Germline V gene lookup returns CDR1 SSHAT and CDR2 FNYEAQ (reference sequence). The CDR3 spans 16 residues. The CDR3 loop reads CASSLALAGGQETQYF. As DNA, the CDR3 is TGTGCTAGCAGCTTAGCGCTCGCGGGGGGGCAAGAGACCCAGTACTTC. Full variable domain (missing parts from reference TRBV7-7 and TRBJ2-5): GAGVSQSPRYKVTKRGQDVTLRCDPISSHATLYWYQQALGQGPEFLTYFNYEAQPDKSGLPSDRFSAERPEGSISTLTIQRTEQRDSAMYRCASSLALAGGQETQYFGPGTRLLVL.

The rearrangement joins TRBV19 to TRBJ1-5, with TRBD1 as a possible D gene (5 bases). CDR1 is LNHDA and CDR2 is SQIVND in the germline V gene (reference sequence). V was cut by 7 bases and J by 0 bases, with 19 bases left in between. There are 17 residues in the CDR3. The CDR3 bases are TGTGCCAGTATGTGGAGGGGCCAGGGCTATAGCAATCAGCCCCAGCATTTT. This codes for CASMWRGQGYSNQPQHF. Supplemented by reference TRBV19 and TRBJ1-5, the full variable domain reads DGGITQSPKYLFRKEGQNVTLSCEQNLNHDAMYWYRQDPGQGLRLIYYSQIVNDFQKGDIAEGYSVSREKKESFPLTVTSAQKNPTAFYLCASMWRGQGYSNQPQHFGDGTRLSIL.

This clone appeared once. The chain couples TRBV27 to TRBJ2-7; TRBD1 matches 12 bases. The germline V gene has CDR1 MNHEY and CDR2 SMNVEV (reference sequence). The V and J ends lost 5 bases and 3 bases, in that order; junction bases with no gene match: 5. CDR3 length: 15 residues. CDR3 in amino acids: CASSRGTGGFYEQYF. The CDR3, as DNA: TGTGCCAGCAGTCGTGGGACAGGGGGCTTCTACGAGCAGTACTTC.

This chain uses TRBV3-1 (or the pseudogene TRBV3-2) with TRBJ1-1, with D possibly matching TRBD1 (5 bases). The CDR3 contains 16 residues. Germline V CDR1 and CDR2: LGHDT, YNNKEL (reference sequence). Trimming left V 0 bases short and J 4 bases short, with 15 bases between. CDR3 residues: CASSQEGEGAGTEAFF. CDR3 in DNA: TGTGCCAGCAGCCAAGAAGGAGAAGGGGCCGGCACTGAAGCTTTCTTT.

The rearrangement joins TRBV10-1 to TRBJ2-7; D call uncertain. Germline values: CDR1 WNHNN, CDR2 SYGVQD (reference sequence). V lost 9 bases to trimming and J lost 4 bases, with 10 bases between them. This CDR3 comprises 11 residues. CDR3 sequence reads: CARGSLYEQYF. CDR3 DNA sequence: TGCGCCAGGGGGTCGTTATACGAGCAGTACTTC.

With respect to this clone: Other DNA sequences of this sample code for an identical CDR3. This chain links TRBV3-1 (or the pseudogene TRBV3-2) with TRBJ2-5; possible D gene TRBD1, 6 bases. Looked up from germline, CDR1 is LGHDT and CDR2 is YNNKEL (reference sequence). This CDR3 region has 14 residues. The ends were cut back, 4 bases at V and 0 bases at J, with 9 bases in the middle. CDR3 in amino acids: CASSPRTDQETQYF. CDR3 nucleotides: TGTGCCAGCAGCCCCCGGACAGACCAAGAGACCCAGTACTTC.

This sequence joins TRBV7-9 and TRBJ1-1; tentative D call: TRBD1 (5 bases). The CDR3 runs 15 residues. V was shortened by 1 base and J by 3 bases, with 12 bases between the two germline ends. Germline lookup yields CDR1 SEHNR and CDR2 FQNEAQ (reference sequence). The CDR3 DNA reads TGTGCCAGCAGCTTAGTGGGCCGGGGGGACACTGAAGCTTTCTTT. Translation: CASSLVGRGDTEAFF.